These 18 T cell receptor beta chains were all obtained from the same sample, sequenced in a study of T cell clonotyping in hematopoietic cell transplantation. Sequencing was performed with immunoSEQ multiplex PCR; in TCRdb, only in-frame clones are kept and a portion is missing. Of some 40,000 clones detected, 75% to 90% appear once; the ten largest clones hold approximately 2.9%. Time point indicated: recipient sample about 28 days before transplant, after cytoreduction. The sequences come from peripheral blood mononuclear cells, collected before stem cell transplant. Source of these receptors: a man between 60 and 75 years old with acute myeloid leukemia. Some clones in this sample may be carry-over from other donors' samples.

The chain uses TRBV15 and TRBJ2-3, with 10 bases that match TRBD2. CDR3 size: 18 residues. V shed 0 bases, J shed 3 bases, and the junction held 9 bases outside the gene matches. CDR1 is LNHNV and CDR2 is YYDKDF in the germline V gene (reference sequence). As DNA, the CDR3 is TGTGCCACCAGCAGAGAAATGGTCAGCGGGGGGGCAACAGATACGCAGTATTTT. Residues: CATSREMVSGGATDTQYF.

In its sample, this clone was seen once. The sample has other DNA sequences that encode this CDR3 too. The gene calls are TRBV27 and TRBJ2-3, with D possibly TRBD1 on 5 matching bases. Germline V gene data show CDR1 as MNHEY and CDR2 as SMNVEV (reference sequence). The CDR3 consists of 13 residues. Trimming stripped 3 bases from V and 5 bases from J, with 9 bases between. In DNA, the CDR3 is TGTGCCAGCAGTTTGGAAAGGGGAGATACGCAGTATTTT. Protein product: CASSLERGDTQYF.

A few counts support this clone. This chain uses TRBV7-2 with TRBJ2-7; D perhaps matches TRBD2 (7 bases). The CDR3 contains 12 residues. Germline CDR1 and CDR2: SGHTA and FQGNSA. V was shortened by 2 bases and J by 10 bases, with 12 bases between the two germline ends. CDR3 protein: CASSLRGGYQYF. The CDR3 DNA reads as TGTGCCAGCAGCTTAAGGGGGGGGTACCAGTACTTC.

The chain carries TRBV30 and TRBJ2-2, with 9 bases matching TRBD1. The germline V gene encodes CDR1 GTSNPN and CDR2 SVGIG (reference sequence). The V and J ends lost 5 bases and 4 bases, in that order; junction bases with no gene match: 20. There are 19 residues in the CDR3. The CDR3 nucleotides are TGTGCCTGGGGGCCCTACACCCTCACTTGGACAGGGGTCACCGGGGAGCTGTTTTTT. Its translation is CAWGPYTLTWTGVTGELFF.

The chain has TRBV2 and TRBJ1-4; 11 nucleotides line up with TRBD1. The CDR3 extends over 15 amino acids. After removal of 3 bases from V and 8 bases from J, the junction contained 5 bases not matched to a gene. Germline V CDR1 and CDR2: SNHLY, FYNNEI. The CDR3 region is CASSELGQGGEKLFF. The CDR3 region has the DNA TGTGCCAGCAGTGAGTTGGGACAGGGGGGAGAAAAACTGTTTTTT.

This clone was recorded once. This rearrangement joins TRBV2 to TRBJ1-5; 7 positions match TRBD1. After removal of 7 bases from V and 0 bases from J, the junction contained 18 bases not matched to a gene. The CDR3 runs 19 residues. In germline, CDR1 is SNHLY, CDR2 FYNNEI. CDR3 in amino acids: CASTEGAGQLQYSNQPQHF. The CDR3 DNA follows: TGTGCCAGCACCGAGGGGGCGGGACAGCTCCAGTATAGCAATCAGCCCCAGCATTTT.

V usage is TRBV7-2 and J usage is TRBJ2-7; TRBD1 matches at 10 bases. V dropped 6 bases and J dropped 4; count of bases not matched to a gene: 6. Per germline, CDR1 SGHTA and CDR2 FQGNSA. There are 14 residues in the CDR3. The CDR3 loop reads CASSRQGARYEQYF. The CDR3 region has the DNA TGTGCCAGCAGTCGACAGGGGGCTAGGTACGAGCAGTACTTC. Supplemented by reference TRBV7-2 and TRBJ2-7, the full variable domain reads GAGVSQSPSNKVTEKGKDVELRCDPISGHTALYWYRQSLGQGLEFLIYFQGNSAPDKSGLPSDRFSAERTGGSVSTLTIQRTQQEDSAVYLCASSRQGARYEQYFGPGTRLTVT.

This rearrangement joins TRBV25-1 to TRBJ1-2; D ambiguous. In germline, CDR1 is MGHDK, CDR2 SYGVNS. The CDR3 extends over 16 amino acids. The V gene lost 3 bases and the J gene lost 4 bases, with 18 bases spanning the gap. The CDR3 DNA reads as TGTGCCAGCAGTGATTCCCCTGGTGAAGTCGGCTATGGCTACACCTTC. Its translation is CASSDSPGEVGYGYTF.

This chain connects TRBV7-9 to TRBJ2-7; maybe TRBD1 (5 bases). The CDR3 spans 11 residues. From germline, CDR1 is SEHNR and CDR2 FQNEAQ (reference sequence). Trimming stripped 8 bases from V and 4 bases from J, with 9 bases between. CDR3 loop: CASGQGYEQYF. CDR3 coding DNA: TGTGCCAGCGGGCAGGGATACGAGCAGTACTTC.

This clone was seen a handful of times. CDR3 DNA sequence: TGTGCCAGCAGAGCAGGGTGGGCCGGGGAGCTGTTTTTT. This sequence encodes CASRAGWAGELFF. The chain combines TRBV7-9 with TRBJ2-2, with D perhaps matching TRBD1 (5 bases). Germline V gene lookup returns CDR1 SEHNR and CDR2 FQNEAQ (reference sequence). The CDR3 extends over 13 amino acids. V was shortened by 6 bases and J by 6 bases, with 11 bases between the two germline ends.

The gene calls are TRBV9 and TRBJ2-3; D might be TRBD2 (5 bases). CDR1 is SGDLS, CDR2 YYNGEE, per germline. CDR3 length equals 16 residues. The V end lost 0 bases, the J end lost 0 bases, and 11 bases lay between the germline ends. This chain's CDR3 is CASSVGPSPSTDTQYF. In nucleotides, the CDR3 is TGTGCCAGCAGCGTAGGTCCTAGCCCTAGCACAGATACGCAGTATTTT.

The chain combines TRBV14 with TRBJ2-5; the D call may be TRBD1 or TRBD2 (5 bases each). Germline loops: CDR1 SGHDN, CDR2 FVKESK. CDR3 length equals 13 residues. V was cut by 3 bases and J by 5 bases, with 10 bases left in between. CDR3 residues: CASSHMGTETQYF. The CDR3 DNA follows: TGTGCCAGCAGCCATATGGGGACGGAGACCCAGTACTTC.

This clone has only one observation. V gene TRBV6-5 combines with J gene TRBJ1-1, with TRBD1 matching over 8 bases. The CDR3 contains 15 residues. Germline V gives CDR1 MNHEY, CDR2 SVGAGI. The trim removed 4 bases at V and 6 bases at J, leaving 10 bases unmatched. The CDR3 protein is CASSWGTGGGAEAFF. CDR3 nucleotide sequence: TGTGCCAGCAGTTGGGGGACAGGCGGCGGGGCTGAAGCTTTCTTT.

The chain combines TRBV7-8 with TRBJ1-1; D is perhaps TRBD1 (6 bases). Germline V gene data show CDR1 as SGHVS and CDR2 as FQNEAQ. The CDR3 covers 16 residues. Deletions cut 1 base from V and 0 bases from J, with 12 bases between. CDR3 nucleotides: TGTGCCAGCAGCTTAGTCTCGGGACATCTGAACACTGAAGCTTTCTTT. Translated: CASSLVSGHLNTEAFF.

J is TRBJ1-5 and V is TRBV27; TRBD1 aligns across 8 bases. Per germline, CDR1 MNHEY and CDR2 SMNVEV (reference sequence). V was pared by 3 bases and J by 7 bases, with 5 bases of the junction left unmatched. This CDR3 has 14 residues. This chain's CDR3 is CASSFRGLGQPQHF. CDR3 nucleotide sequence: TGTGCCAGCAGTTTCAGGGGGCTGGGGCAGCCCCAGCATTTT.

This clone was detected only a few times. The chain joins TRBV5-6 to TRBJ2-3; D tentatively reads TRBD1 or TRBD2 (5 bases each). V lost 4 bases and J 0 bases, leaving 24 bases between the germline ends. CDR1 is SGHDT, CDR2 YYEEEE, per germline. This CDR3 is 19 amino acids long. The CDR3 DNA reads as TGTGCCAGCAGCCCCTTTGACTTGTGGGGGACCCCAAGCACAGATACGCAGTATTTT. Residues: CASSPFDLWGTPSTDTQYF. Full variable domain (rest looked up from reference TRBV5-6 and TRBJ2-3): DAGVTQSPTHLIKTRGQQVTLRCSPKSGHDTVSWYQQALGQGPQFIFQYYEEEERQRGNFPDRFSGHQFPNYSSELNVNALLLGDSALYLCASSPFDLWGTPSTDTQYFGPGTRLTVL.

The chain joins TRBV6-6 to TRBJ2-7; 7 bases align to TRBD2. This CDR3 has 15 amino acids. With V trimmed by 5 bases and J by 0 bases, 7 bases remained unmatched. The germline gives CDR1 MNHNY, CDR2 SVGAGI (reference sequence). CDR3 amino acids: CASSIGGLHSYEQYF. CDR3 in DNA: TGTGCCAGCAGTATCGGGGGACTACACTCCTACGAGCAGTACTTC.

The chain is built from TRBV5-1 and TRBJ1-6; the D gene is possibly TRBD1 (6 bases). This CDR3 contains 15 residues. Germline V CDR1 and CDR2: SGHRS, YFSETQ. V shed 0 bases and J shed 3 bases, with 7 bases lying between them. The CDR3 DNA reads TGCGCCAGCAGCTTGGAGGGGGGCTATAATTCACCCCTCCACTTT. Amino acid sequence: CASSLEGGYNSPLHF.